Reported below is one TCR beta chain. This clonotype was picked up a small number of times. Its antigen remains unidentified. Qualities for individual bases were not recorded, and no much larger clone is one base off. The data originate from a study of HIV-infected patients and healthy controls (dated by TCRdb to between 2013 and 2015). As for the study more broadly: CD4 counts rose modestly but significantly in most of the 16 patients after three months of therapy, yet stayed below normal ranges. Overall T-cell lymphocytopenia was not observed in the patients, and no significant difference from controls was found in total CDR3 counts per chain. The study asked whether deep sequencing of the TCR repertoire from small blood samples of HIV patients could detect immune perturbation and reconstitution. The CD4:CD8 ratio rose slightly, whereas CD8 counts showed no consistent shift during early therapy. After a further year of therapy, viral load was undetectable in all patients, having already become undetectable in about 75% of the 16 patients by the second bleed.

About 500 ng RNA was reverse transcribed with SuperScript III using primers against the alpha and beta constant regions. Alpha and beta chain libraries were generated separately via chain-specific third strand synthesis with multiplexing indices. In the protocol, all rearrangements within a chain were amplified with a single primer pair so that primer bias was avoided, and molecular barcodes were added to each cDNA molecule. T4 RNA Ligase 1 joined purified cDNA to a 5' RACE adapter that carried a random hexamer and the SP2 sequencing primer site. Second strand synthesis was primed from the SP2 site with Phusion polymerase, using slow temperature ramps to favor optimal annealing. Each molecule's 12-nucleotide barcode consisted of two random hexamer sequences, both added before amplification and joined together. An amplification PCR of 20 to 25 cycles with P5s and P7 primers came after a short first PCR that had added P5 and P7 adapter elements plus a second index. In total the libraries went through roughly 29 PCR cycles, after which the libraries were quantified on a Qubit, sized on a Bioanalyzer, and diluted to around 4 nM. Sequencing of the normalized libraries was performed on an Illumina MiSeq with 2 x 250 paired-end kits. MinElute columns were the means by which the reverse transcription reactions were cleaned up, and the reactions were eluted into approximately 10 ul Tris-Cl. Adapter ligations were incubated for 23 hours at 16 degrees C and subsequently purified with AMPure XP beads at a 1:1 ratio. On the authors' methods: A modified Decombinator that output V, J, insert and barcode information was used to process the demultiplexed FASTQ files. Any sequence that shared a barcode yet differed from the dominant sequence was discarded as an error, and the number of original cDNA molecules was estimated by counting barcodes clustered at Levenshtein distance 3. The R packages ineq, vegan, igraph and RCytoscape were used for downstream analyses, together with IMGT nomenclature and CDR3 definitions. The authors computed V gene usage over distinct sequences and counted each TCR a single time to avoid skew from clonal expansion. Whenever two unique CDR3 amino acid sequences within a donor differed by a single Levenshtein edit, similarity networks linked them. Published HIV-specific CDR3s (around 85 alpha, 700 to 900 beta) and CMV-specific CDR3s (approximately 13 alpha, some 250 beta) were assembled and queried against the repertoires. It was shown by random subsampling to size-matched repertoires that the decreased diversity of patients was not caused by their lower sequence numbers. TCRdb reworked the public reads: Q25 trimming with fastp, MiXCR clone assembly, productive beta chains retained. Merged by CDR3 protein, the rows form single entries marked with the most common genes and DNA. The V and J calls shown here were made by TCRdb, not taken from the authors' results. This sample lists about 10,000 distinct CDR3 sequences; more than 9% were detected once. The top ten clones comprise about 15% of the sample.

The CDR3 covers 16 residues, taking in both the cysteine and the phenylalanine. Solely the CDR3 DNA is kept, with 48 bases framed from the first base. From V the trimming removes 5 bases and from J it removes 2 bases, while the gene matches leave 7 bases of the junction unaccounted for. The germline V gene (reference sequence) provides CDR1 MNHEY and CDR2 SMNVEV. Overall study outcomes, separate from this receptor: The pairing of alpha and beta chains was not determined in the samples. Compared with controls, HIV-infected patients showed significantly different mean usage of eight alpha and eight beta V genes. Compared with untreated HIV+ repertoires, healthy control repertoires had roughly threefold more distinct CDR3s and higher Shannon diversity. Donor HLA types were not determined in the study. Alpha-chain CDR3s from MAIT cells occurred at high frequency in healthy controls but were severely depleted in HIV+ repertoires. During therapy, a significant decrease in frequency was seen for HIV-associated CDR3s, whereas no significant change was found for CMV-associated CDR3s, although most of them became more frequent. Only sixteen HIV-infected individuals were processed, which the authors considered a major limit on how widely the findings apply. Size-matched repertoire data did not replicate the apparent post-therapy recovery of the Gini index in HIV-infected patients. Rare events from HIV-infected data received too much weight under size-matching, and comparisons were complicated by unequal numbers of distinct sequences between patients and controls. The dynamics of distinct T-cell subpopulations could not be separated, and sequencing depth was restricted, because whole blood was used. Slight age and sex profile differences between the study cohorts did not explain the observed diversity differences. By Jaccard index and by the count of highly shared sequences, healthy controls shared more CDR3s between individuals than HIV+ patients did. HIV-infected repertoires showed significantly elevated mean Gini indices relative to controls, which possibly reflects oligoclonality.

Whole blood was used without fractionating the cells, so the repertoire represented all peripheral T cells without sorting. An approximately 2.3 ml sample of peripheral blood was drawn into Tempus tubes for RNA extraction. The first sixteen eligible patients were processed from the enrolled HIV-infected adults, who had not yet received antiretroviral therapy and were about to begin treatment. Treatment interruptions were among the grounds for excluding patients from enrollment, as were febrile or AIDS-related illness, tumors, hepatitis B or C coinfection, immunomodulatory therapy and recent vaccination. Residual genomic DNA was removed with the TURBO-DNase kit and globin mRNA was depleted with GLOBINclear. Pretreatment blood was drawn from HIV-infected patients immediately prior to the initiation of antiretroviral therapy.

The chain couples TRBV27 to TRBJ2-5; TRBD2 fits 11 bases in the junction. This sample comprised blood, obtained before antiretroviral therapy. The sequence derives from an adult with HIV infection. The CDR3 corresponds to CASSPGLAGSQETQYF. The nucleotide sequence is TGTGCCAGCAGTCCAGGACTAGCGGGTTCTCAAGAGACCCAGTACTTC.